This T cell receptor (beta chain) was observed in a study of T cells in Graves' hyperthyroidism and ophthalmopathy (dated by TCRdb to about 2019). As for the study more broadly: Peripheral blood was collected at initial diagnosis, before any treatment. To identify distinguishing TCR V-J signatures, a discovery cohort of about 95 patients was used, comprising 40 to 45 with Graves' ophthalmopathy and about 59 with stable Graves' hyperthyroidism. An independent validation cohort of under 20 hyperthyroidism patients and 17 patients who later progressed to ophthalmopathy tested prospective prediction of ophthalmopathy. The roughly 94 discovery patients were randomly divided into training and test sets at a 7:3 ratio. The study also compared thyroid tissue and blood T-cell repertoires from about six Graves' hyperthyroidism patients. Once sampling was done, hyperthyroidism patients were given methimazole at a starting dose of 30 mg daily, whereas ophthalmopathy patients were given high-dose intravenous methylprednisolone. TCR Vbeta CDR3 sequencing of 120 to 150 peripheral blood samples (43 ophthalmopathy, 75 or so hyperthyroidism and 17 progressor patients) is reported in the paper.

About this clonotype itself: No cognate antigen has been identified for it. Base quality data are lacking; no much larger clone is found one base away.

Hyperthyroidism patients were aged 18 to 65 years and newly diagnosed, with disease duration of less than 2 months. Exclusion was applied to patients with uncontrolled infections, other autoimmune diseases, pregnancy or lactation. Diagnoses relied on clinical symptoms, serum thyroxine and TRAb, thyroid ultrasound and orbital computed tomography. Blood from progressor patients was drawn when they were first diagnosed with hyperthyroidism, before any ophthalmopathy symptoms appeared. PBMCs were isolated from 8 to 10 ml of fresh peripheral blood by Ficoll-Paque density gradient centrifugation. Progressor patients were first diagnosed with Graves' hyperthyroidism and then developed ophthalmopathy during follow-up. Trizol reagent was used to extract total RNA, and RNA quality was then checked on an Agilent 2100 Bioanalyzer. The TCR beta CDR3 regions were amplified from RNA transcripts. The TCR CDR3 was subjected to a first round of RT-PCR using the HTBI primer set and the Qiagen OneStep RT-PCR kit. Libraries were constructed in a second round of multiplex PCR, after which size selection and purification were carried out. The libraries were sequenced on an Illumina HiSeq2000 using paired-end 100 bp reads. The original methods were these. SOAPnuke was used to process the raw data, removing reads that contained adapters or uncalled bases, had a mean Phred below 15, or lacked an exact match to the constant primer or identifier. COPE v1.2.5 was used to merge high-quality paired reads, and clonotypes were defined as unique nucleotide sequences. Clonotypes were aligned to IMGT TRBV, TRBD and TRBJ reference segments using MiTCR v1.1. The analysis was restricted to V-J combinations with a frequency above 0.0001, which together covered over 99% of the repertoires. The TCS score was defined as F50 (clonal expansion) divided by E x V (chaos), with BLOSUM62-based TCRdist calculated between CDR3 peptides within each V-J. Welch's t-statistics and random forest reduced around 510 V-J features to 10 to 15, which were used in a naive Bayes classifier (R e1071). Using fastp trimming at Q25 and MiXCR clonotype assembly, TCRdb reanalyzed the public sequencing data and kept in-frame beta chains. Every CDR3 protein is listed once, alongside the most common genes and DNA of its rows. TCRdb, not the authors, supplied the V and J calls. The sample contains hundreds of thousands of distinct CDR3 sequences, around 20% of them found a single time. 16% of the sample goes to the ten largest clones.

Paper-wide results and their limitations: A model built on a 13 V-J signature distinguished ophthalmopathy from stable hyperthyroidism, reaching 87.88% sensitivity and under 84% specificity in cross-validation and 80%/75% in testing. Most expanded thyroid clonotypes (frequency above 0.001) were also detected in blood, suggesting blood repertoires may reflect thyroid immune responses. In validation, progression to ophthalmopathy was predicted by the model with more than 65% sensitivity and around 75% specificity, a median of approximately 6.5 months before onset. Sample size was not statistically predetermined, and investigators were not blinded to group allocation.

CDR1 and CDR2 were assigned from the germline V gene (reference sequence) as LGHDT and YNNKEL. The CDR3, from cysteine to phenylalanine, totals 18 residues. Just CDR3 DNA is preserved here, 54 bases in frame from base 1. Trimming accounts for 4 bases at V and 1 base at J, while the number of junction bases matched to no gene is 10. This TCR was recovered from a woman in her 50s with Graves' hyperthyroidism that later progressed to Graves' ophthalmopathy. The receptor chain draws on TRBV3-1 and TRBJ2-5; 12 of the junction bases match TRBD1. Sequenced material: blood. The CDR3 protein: CASSPQPGQGALQETQYF. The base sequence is TGTGCCAGCAGCCCCCAACCGGGACAGGGGGCTCTCCAAGAGACCCAGTACTTC.